One sample yielded the 10 T cell receptor beta chains listed below, sequenced in a study of shared clonotypes between healthy human individuals. Measured with immunoSEQ multiplex PCR; TCRdb has only the in-frame clones, and not every one. The sample contains 1 million to 1.2 million clones, approximately 80% of which appear only once. Material for sequencing was memory CD4+ T cells from PBMCs. Subset reported: CD45RA-negative fraction. The origin of the receptors is a man aged 18-30 years in good health. Some clones in this sample may be carry-over from other donors' samples.

The V and J genes are TRBV18 and TRBJ2-2; D not resolved. CDR3 length: 14 amino acids. Germline V gene data show CDR1 as KGHSH and CDR2 as LQKENI. Trimming pared 6 bases from V and 1 base from J, leaving 9 bases between. CDR3 nucleotide sequence: TGTGCCAGCTCTTCTCTGGGGAACACCGGGGAGCTGTTTTTT. It specifies CASSSLGNTGELFF.

This clone has a handful of counts. The rearrangement uses TRBV10-3 and TRBJ1-5; D gene uncertain. The V and J ends lost 2 bases and 0 bases respectively, with 14 bases between them. The CDR3 covers 17 residues. From germline, CDR1 is ENHRY and CDR2 SYGVKD. The CDR3 loop reads CAISEHSEVGSNQPQHF. The CDR3 coding sequence is TGTGCCATCAGTGAGCACAGCGAAGTGGGTAGCAATCAGCCCCAGCATTTT.

The genes are TRBV4-2 and TRBJ2-1, with 8 bases aligning to TRBD1. CDR1 is LGHNA and CDR2 is YNFKEQ in the germline V gene. The V and J ends lost 0 bases and 2 bases, in that order; junction bases with no gene match: 6. The CDR3 is 17 residues long. This chain's CDR3 is CASSQDTTTGAYNEQFF. In DNA form, the CDR3 reads TGTGCCAGCAGCCAAGACACGACGACAGGGGCCTACAATGAGCAGTTCTTC.

For the CDR3, the DNA is TGTGCCAGCAGCGTAGACGCAAAGGTCGGGGGTGAGACCCAGTACTTC. This gives the protein CASSVDAKVGGETQYF. V gene TRBV9 combines with J gene TRBJ2-5; a possible D gene is TRBD2 (6 bases). Germline V CDR1 and CDR2: SGDLS, YYNGEE. This CDR3 region has 16 residues. V shed 0 bases and J shed 5 bases, with 17 bases lying between them.

The chain links TRBV6-5 to TRBJ2-5; possibly TRBD2 for D (6 bases). V was pared by 4 bases and J by 13 bases, with 28 bases between. This CDR3 has 16 amino acids. Germline V gives CDR1 MNHEY, CDR2 SVGAGI. CDR3 in DNA: TGTGCCAGCAGTTCGAGCCCCGGACTATCATTGAACTTGAGGTACTTC. Its protein is CASSSSPGLSLNLRYF.

A remark on this clone: This sample also contains other DNA sequences that code for the same CDR3. The rearrangement uses TRBV5-1 and TRBJ2-7; D call uncertain. The V gene's germline CDR1 is SGHRS and CDR2 YFSETQ. V lost 0 bases and J 0 bases, leaving 7 bases between the germline ends. The CDR3 consists of 14 residues. CDR3 in DNA: TGCGCCAGCAGCTTGGGGGGAAACTCCTACGAGCAGTACTTC. Translation gives CASSLGGNSYEQYF.

This sequence joins TRBV29-1 and TRBJ1-1, with D hard to call. Looked up from germline, CDR1 is SQVTM and CDR2 is ANQGSEA. The CDR3 sequence is 14 residues long. Trimming removed 1 base from V and 0 bases from J, with 9 bases in between. CDR3 amino acids: CSVEGKHMNTEAFF. CDR3 bases: TGCAGCGTTGAAGGCAAACATATGAACACTGAAGCTTTCTTT. The variable domain in full, completed from reference TRBV29-1 and TRBJ1-1, reads SAVISQKPSRDICQRGTSLTIQCQVDSQVTMMFWYRQQPGQSLTLIATANQGSEATYESGFVIDKFPISRPNLTFSTLTVSNMSPEDSSIYLCSVEGKHMNTEAFFGQGTRLTVV.

The DNA of the CDR3 is TGTGCCAGCAGCCAGGGACAGGGGATGAACTATGGCTACACCTTC. Its protein product is CASSQGQGMNYGYTF. The chain recombines TRBV5-4 with TRBJ1-2; 10 nucleotides line up with TRBD1. CDR3 length: 15 residues. In germline, CDR1 is SGHNT, CDR2 YYREEE (reference sequence). The V segment lost 4 bases and the J segment 2 bases; nucleotides outside the gene matches: 5.

The chain employs TRBV2 and TRBJ1-5; no clear D. Trimming pared 3 bases from V and 9 bases from J, leaving 15 bases between. This CDR3 contains 14 residues. CDR1 and CDR2 (germline): SNHLY, FYNNEI. In nucleotides, the CDR3 is TGTGCCAGCAGTGAGTTAGGGTCTTTTGGGCCCCAGCATTTT. Its protein product is CASSELGSFGPQHF.

The V call is TRBV6-1, the J call TRBJ2-2; D may be TRBD1 (7 bases). V was clipped by 5 bases and J by 5 bases, with 12 bases between them. This CDR3 is built from 14 residues. Germline assignment: CDR1 MNHNS and CDR2 SASEGT. The CDR3 protein is CASSTRGDTGELFF. The CDR3 DNA reads as TGTGCCAGCAGTACCAGGGGGGATACCGGGGAGCTGTTTTTT.